These T cell receptor beta chains were read from a single sample in a study of vaccination effects on CD4 cells after COVID-19. Sequenced by immunoSEQ multiplex PCR; TCRdb stores in-frame clones only, minus some. The sample has 62,000 or so clones, 75% to 85% seen once. Antigens of these TCRs are unknown. The sequences come from CD4+ T cells from PBMCs cultured with SARS-CoV-2 spike peptides, collected before COVID-19 vaccination. The source is a human donor who received a COVID-19 vaccine. The CDR3 runs from the conserved cysteine through the conserved F or W. Each record gives: D gene, V gene, clone size, J gene, CDR3 DNA, CDR3 protein. A D gene is named only where the DNA matches it firmly. Size tells how often a clone was seen (once, few, many) or the class of an expanded clone, and some rows leave it out.

>TRBD2|TRBV11-3|.|TRBJ2-1
TGTGCCAGCAGCCCCCACCAAAAAAAAGCGGGGGCCTACAATGAGCAGTTCTTC
CASSPHQKKAGAYNEQFF
>TRBD1|TRBV9|.|TRBJ2-1
TGTGCCAGCAGCGCAAGGGGGGGGACAGGGGGAGGAGGTGAGCAGTTCTTC
CASSARGGTGGGGEQFF
>.|TRBV7-2|.|TRBJ2-5
TGTGCCAGCAGCCTTGACTTTTCACAAGAGACCCAGTACTTC
CASSLDFSQETQYF
>.|TRBV28|.|TRBJ1-1
TGTGCCAGCGAATCGAGTTCTGCGAACACTGAAGCTTTCTTT
CASESSSANTEAFF
>.|TRBV4-2|.|TRBJ1-2
TGTGCCAGCACTTTTACGGGGGGTGGCTATGGCTACACCTTC
CASTFTGGGYGYTF
>.|TRBV5-6|once|TRBJ1-2
TGTGCCAGCAGCTTGGTAGGCTGGAACTATGGCTACACCTTC
CASSLVGWNYGYTF
>TRBD2|TRBV12-3/TRBV12-4|.|TRBJ2-1
TGTGCCAGCGGGGCTAGCGGGTCTAATGAGCAGTTCTTC
CASGASGSNEQFF
>.|TRBV5-5|.|TRBJ1-1
TGTGCCAGCAGCTTCAGTACAGGACGAAGCGCTGAAGCTTTCTTT
CASSFSTGRSAEAFF
>TRBD1|TRBV25-1|.|TRBJ1-2
TGTGCCAGCAGTAAATCAATAGGACAGGCGGGCTATGGCTACACCTTC
CASSKSIGQAGYGYTF
>.|TRBV23-1|.|TRBJ1-1
TGCGCCAGCAGTCGAGATTGGGAGGTAGAAGCTTTCTTT
CASSRDWEVEAFF
>TRBD1|TRBV6-6|.|TRBJ1-6
TGTGCCAGCAGTCGACAGGGGGCAAACTATAATTCACCCCTCCACTTT
CASSRQGANYNSPLHF
>TRBD1|TRBV5-1|.|TRBJ1-4
TGCGCCAGCAGCTCGGGACAGGGGAATGAAAAACTGTTTTTT
CASSSGQGNEKLFF
>.|TRBV5-6|once|TRBJ2-2
TGTGCCAGCAGCTTAATCCAAGACAGTTTGGCGAACACCGGGGAGCTGTTTTTT
CASSLIQDSLANTGELFF
>TRBD1|TRBV15|.|TRBJ2-3
TGTGCCACCAGCAGAGTTACAGGGGGCAGCCGACGACAGTATTTT
CATSRVTGGSRRQYF
>.|TRBV2|.|TRBJ1-5
TGTGCCAGCAGTCGTACAGGGCTTAGCAATCAGCCCCAGCATTTT
CASSRTGLSNQPQHF
>.|TRBV28|.|TRBJ2-5
TGTGCCAGCAGTGACGGGACCTTCAGCGGAGAGACCCAGTACTTC
CASSDGTFSGETQYF
>.|TRBV5-1|.|TRBJ2-5
TGCGCCAGCAGCTTCCTCGAGGGACACCAAGAGACCCAGTACTTC
CASSFLEGHQETQYF
>.|TRBV11-1|once|TRBJ2-3
TGTGCCAGCAGCCAACCTAGCACAGATACGCAGTATTTT
CASSQPSTDTQYF
>TRBD1|TRBV3-1/TRBV3-2|.|TRBJ2-1
TGTGCCAGCAGCCAAGGGGGCGGACAGGGCTACAATGAGCAGTTCTTC
CASSQGGGQGYNEQFF
>.|TRBV5-8|.|TRBJ2-3
TGTGCCGCGAGCCGGACGAGGGCGACAGATACGCAGTATTTT
CAASRTRATDTQYF
>TRBD1|TRBV6-5|.|TRBJ1-1
TGTGCCAGCAGTTCCAACAGGGGCACTGAAGCTTTCTTT
CASSSNRGTEAFF
>.|TRBV2|.|TRBJ2-1
TGTGCCAGCAGAAGAGACCTCGGCGATGAGCAGTTCTTC
CASRRDLGDEQFF
>.|TRBV20-1|.|TRBJ2-3
TGCAGTGCTAGTAGGGCAGGGGTTAACACAGATACGCAGTATTTT
CSASRAGVNTDTQYF
>.|TRBV5-1|.|TRBJ2-5
TGCGCCAGCAGCTTGCTCCTCGGGGAGACCCAGTACTTC
CASSLLLGETQYF
>.|TRBV5-4|.|TRBJ1-6
TGTGCCAGCAGTCCAGGGTATAATTCACCCCTCCACTTT
CASSPGYNSPLHF
>.|TRBV5-5|.|TRBJ2-3
TGTGCCAGCAGCTTGGCTCAGAGCACAGATACGCAGTATTTT
CASSLAQSTDTQYF
>.|TRBV27|.|TRBJ1-2
TGTGCCACCTACCCCCGGAGTGGCTACACCTTC
CATYPRSGYTF
>.|TRBV5-5|.|TRBJ1-2
TGTGCCAGCAGCCTTTCGACAGCTAACTATGGCTACACCTTC
CASSLSTANYGYTF
>TRBD1|TRBV7-2|.|TRBJ1-2
TGTGCCAGCAGCTTTACAGGGGACCCGGGGTACTATGGCTACACCTTC
CASSFTGDPGYYGYTF
>TRBD2|TRBV7-6|.|TRBJ2-1
TGTGCCAGCAGCTTATGGACTAGCGGGGGTAATGAGCAGTTCTTC
CASSLWTSGGNEQFF
>TRBD1|TRBV18|once|TRBJ2-1
TGTGCCAGCTCACCGACACAGGGGAGCGGTGAGCAGTTCTTC
CASSPTQGSGEQFF
>.|TRBV24-1|.|TRBJ2-3
TGTGCCACCAGTGATGGCCCAGATACGCAGTATTTT
CATSDGPDTQYF
>TRBD2|TRBV4-1|few|TRBJ2-5
TGCGCCAGCAGCCCCTGGACTAGCGGGGGGAAAGAGACCCAGTACTTC
CASSPWTSGGKETQYF
>.|TRBV24-1|.|TRBJ2-4
TGTGCCACCAGTGATGGGAGACAAACGGGTATTGCCAAAAACATTCAGTACTTC
CATSDGRQTGIAKNIQYF
>TRBD1|TRBV6-6|.|TRBJ2-5
TGTGCCAGCAGTCGGGACAGGGGGCTGTTTGAGACCCAGTACTTC
CASSRDRGLFETQYF
>.|TRBV6-5|.|TRBJ1-1
TGTGCCAGCCACTCAGGGATGAACACTGAAGCTTTCTTT
CASHSGMNTEAFF
>.|TRBV6-5|.|TRBJ2-5
TGTGCCAGCAGTTACGGCTTTGGCCGACTAGGAGAGACCCAGTACTTC
CASSYGFGRLGETQYF
>.|TRBV29-1|.|TRBJ2-3
TGCAGCGTTGAAGACCCTGGCCTGGGGCTGGCAGATACGCAGTATTTT
CSVEDPGLGLADTQYF
>.|TRBV18|.|TRBJ2-4
TGTGCCAGCTCACCGACCAGGGGTGACATTCAGTACTTC
CASSPTRGDIQYF
>TRBD2|TRBV6-5|.|TRBJ2-5
TGTGCCAGCAGAAAGACTAGCGGGGGGCGCGACCAGTACTTC
CASRKTSGGRDQYF
>TRBD1|TRBV5-4|.|TRBJ1-6
TGTGCCAGCAGCTCAGGACAGGGGGCGCTTCTATCACCCCTCCACTTT
CASSSGQGALLSPLHF
>.|TRBV5-1|once|TRBJ2-2
TGCGCCAGCAGCTTCTCAACGCAAACCGGGGAGCTGTTTTTT
CASSFSTQTGELFF
>.|TRBV7-8|.|TRBJ2-2
TGTGCCAGCAGCTCCGTTGAGACAGAGCGAACCGGGGAGCTGTTTTTT
CASSSVETERTGELFF
>.|TRBV24-1|.|TRBJ2-2
TGTGCCACCAGTGATTTGCCAGAGCCGAACACCGGGGAGCTGTTTTTT
CATSDLPEPNTGELFF
>.|TRBV6-4|.|TRBJ1-2
TGTGCCAGCAGTGACTCGAAACAATATGGCTACACCTTC
CASSDSKQYGYTF
>.|TRBV24-1|.|TRBJ1-5
TGTGCCACCCAGGGTGGGAGCAATCAGCCCCAGCATTTT
CATQGGSNQPQHF
>.|TRBV24-1|.|TRBJ2-2
TGTGCCACCAGGCCGGGACGGACGAACACCGGGGAGCTGTTTTTT
CATRPGRTNTGELFF
>.|TRBV7-8|.|TRBJ2-1
TGTGCCAGCAGCTTAGATAGGCTGGGGGGGGCCCGGCAGTTCTTC
CASSLDRLGGARQFF